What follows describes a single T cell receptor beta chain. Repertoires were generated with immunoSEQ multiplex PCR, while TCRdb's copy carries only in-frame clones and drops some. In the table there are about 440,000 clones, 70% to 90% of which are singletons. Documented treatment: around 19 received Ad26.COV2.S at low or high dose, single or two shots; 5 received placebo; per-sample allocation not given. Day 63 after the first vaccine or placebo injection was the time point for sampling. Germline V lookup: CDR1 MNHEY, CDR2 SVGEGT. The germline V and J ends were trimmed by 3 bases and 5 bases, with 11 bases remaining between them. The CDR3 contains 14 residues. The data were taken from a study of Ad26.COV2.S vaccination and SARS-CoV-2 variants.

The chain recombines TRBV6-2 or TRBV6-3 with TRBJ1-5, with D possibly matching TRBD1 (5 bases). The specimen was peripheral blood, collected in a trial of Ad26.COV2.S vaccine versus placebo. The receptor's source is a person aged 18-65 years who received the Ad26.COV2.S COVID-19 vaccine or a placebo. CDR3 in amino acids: CASSYWRGHQPQHF. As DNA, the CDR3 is TGTGCCAGCAGTTATTGGAGGGGCCATCAGCCCCAGCATTTT.